Listed here are 26 T cell receptor beta chains from one sample, sequenced in a study of CD8+CD57+ T cells in acquired aplastic anemia. CD8+CD57+ cell expansion, shown by flow cytometry, had occurred in the patients selected for sequencing. Researchers used genomic DNA as the template to profile TCR beta VDJ and CDR3. TCRdb independently ran MiXCR on the reads; one entry per CDR3 protein. The sample comprises 150,000 to 200,000 distinct CDR3 sequences, roughly half of which are singletons, and approximately 9.7% rests with the top ten. The sequenced material came from sorted CD4+, CD8+, or CD8+CD57+ T cells (not recorded which) from PBMCs. These receptors were taken from a human donor with aplastic anemia.

The V and J genes are TRBV11-3 and TRBJ2-6, with D perhaps matching TRBD1 (5 bases). V was trimmed by 4 bases and J by 1 base, leaving 8 bases between them. From germline, CDR1 is SGHNT and CDR2 YENEEA. There are 15 residues in the CDR3. CDR3 residues: CASSYWTSGANVLTF. CDR3 sequence (DNA): TGTGCCAGCAGCTATTGGACATCTGGGGCCAACGTCCTGACTTTC.

This clonotype was detected once. Sequence at one end of the junction differs from germline and may be a read error. V is TRBV7-8 and J is TRBJ2-1, with no clear D. The CDR3 spans 14 residues. Germline V gene data show CDR1 as SGHVS and CDR2 as FQNEAQ. CDR3 nucleotide sequence: TGTACCAGCAGCCCTTTCAACGGGTACAATGAGCAGTTCTTC. It codes for CTSSPFNGYNEQFF.

Note on this clonotype: This CDR3 fails to terminate in the conserved phenylalanine or tryptophan, so it likely reflects a read error. The limits of the CDR3 on the DNA are not certain, so only TCRdb's listed CDR3 is given. V usage is TRBV10-3 and J usage is TRBJ2-7; the DNA was not compared with TRBD1, the D call given in the table. The CDR3 region is 12 residues in length, termini included. Germline V lookup: CDR1 ENHRY, CDR2 SYGVKD. The chain's CDR3 is CAISEDRDRKAL.

This clonotype has at least ten counts. The V and J genes are TRBV24-1 and TRBJ2-1; TRBD2 agrees at 7 bases. CDR1 and CDR2 from the germline V gene are KGHDR and SFDVKD. The V gene end was trimmed by 5 bases and the J gene end by 9 bases; junction bases not matched to a gene: 12. The CDR3 runs to 15 residues. CDR3 DNA: TGTGCCACCAGTGGCGCGGGAGCCCCTGGGGGTGAGCAGTTCTTC. Translation: CATSGAGAPGGEQFF.

This clonotype was seen only a few times. J is TRBJ1-1 and V is TRBV4-2; D remains unclear. The CDR3 has 16 residues. Germline loops: CDR1 LGHNA, CDR2 YNFKEQ. Trimming pared 1 base from V and 0 bases from J, leaving 12 bases between. The CDR3 sequence is CASSQGRLDMNTEAFF. In DNA form, the CDR3 reads TGTGCCAGCAGCCAAGGGAGGCTAGATATGAACACTGAAGCTTTCTTT.

Many counts were recorded for this clonotype. The chain uses TRBV20-1 and TRBJ2-3, with D tentatively TRBD1 or TRBD2 (5 bases each). The CDR3 sequence is 16 residues long. From germline, CDR1 is DFQATT and CDR2 SNEGSKA (reference sequence). The V and J ends lost 5 bases and 1 base respectively, with 19 bases between them. The CDR3 sequence is CSALPERGARTDTQYF. Here the CDR3 DNA reads TGCAGTGCTCTACCTGAGAGAGGGGCCCGCACAGATACGCAGTATTTT.

V gene TRBV7-9 combines with J gene TRBJ1-4; TRBD1 agrees at 8 bases. The V gene's germline CDR1 is SEHNR and CDR2 FQNEAQ (reference sequence). V lost 3 bases to trimming and J lost 8 bases; unmatched junction nucleotides: 5. The CDR3 totals 14 residues. The CDR3, as DNA: TGTGCCAGCAGCTTGACAGGGGTGGTAGAAAAACTGTTTTTT. Its protein is CASSLTGVVEKLFF.

This clonotype was seen more than once but under ten times. V usage is TRBV30 and J usage is TRBJ1-4; D perhaps matches TRBD1 (5 bases). The V gene's germline CDR1 is GTSNPN and CDR2 SVGIG (reference sequence). V lost 2 bases to trimming and J lost 7 bases, with 23 bases between them. This CDR3 comprises 17 residues. The CDR3 is CAWSPTTSGRIAEKLFF. CDR3 DNA: TGTGCCTGGAGTCCAACCACCTCAGGGAGGATCGCTGAAAAACTGTTTTTT.

V usage is TRBV10-3 and J usage is TRBJ2-7; D not resolved. The CDR3 has 11 amino acids. The V end lost 3 bases, the J end lost 4 bases, and 4 bases lay between the germline ends. Germline V gene data show CDR1 as ENHRY and CDR2 as SYGVKD. The CDR3 region has the DNA TGTGCCATCAGTGATGGTTACGAGCAGTACTTC. Encoded protein: CAISDGYEQYF.

This chain uses TRBV24-1 with TRBJ1-1; D not resolved. CDR1 KGHDR and CDR2 SFDVKD come from the germline V gene. Deletions cut 9 bases from V and 2 bases from J, with 15 bases between. The CDR3 is 14 residues long. The CDR3 region has the DNA TGTGCCACCCGGGGAGTGGGCATAAACACTGAAGCTTTCTTT. Its protein is CATRGVGINTEAFF.

This chain joins TRBV7-9 and TRBJ2-2, with D unresolved. The CDR3 extends over 12 amino acids. From germline, CDR1 is SEHNR and CDR2 FQNEAQ (reference sequence). Between the trimmed V and J ends, which lost 1 base and 9 bases, there was a span of 6 bases. CDR3 DNA: TGTGCCAGCAGCTTAGAGAACCGGGAGCTGTTTTTT. Amino acids: CASSLENRELFF.

This chain uses TRBV10-3 with TRBJ2-3, with 9 bases fitting TRBD2. The CDR3 is 15 amino acids. The junction had 6 bases not matched to a gene; V was cut back by 6 bases and J by 2 bases. The germline gives CDR1 ENHRY, CDR2 SYGVKD. CDR3 loop: CAISETSGDTDTQYF. CDR3 nucleotide sequence: TGTGCCATCAGCGAGACTAGCGGAGACACAGATACGCAGTATTTT.

This chain connects TRBV28 to TRBJ1-1; D gene unclear. Germline CDR1 reads MDHEN; CDR2 reads SYDVKM. Trimming pared 6 bases from V and 7 bases from J, leaving 9 bases between. This CDR3 has 11 residues. CDR3 loop: CASRTALEAFF. The CDR3 DNA is TGTGCCAGCAGGACGGCACTTGAAGCTTTCTTT.

This clonotype has more than one count but fewer than ten. The genes are TRBV2 and TRBJ1-6, with TRBD1 identical over 7 bases. The CDR3 is 14 residues long. Germline V gene data show CDR1 as SNHLY and CDR2 as FYNNEI. With 6 bases clipped from V and 6 bases from J, the junction kept 5 bases outside the gene matches. The CDR3 nucleotides read TGTGCCAGCAGCGGAGGACAGGCTAATTCACCCCTCCACTTT. Translation gives CASSGGQANSPLHF.

Remarks on this clonotype: No conserved phenylalanine or tryptophan is present at the end of the CDR3, so a read error is the likely explanation. The chain uses TRBV4-3 and TRBJ1-2, with TRBD1 as a possible D gene (5 bases). This CDR3 is built from 14 residues. Germline CDR1 is LGHNA and CDR2 is YSLEER. Trimming cost V 0 bases and J 8 bases, with 13 bases left between them. In DNA form, the CDR3 reads TGCGCCAGCAGCCAAGATCGAGGGGTCGGGGGCTACACCCTC. Translated: CASSQDRGVGGYTL.

In its sample, this clonotype was seen a few times. The chain combines TRBV5-4 with TRBJ1-1; D is possibly TRBD1 (5 bases). Germline CDR1 SGHNT, CDR2 YYREEE (reference sequence). This CDR3 spans 15 amino acids. V was shortened by 1 base and J by 1 base, with 11 bases between the two germline ends. The CDR3 here is CASSLIQGSNTEAFF. CDR3 nucleotides: TGTGCCAGCAGCTTGATCCAGGGTTCGAACACTGAAGCTTTCTTT.

V gene TRBV29-1 combines with J gene TRBJ1-6; 8 bases align to TRBD1. The CDR3 covers 13 residues. CDR1 is SQVTM, CDR2 ANQGSEA, per germline. V lost 7 bases to trimming and J lost 11 bases; unmatched junction nucleotides: 10. The CDR3 here is CSGADRVVAPLHF. The CDR3 DNA reads as TGCAGCGGGGCGGACAGGGTGGTTGCACCCCTCCACTTT.

The CDR3 here is CATSRADTGELFF. The CDR3 DNA reads as TGTGCCACCTCTAGGGCGGATACCGGGGAGCTGTTTTTT. The chain joins TRBV15 to TRBJ2-2, with no clear D. Per the germline V gene, CDR1 is LNHNV and CDR2 is YYDKDF (reference sequence). The CDR3 runs to 13 residues. V was cut by 8 bases and J by 5 bases, with 12 bases left in between.

The chain combines TRBV20-1 with TRBJ2-7, with a possible D match to TRBD1 (6 bases). Germline lookup yields CDR1 DFQATT and CDR2 SNEGSKA (reference sequence). The CDR3 extends over 13 amino acids. Deletions cut 1 base from V and 3 bases from J, with 10 bases between. The CDR3 reads CSARGLDSYEQYF. The CDR3 DNA reads as TGCAGTGCTAGAGGTCTGGACAGCTACGAGCAGTACTTC.

In this sample, this clonotype turned up many times. The rearrangement links TRBV5-5 to TRBJ2-3; D not certain. The V and J ends lost 4 bases and 0 bases respectively, with 12 bases between them. The CDR3 runs to 15 residues. Germline values: CDR1 SGHKS, CDR2 YYEKEE (reference sequence). CDR3 amino acids: CASSPRGGSTDTQYF. The CDR3 nucleotides read TGTGCCAGCAGCCCAAGAGGCGGAAGCACAGATACGCAGTATTTT.

This clonotype showed up just a few times. This chain connects TRBV7-2 to TRBJ1-6, with D uncertain. V gave up 5 bases and J gave up 8 bases, with 4 bases separating them. CDR3 length equals 11 residues. Germline-derived CDR1 and CDR2 are SGHTA and FQGNSA. CDR3 nucleotides: TGTGCCAGCAGCCGAGATTCACCCCTCCACTTT. It yields the protein CASSRDSPLHF.

A word on this clonotype: This may be a read error: a much more frequent sequence differs by one nucleotide. The J gene is TRBJ2-5, the V gene TRBV4-1, with TRBD1 matching 9 bases. Germline V gene lookup returns CDR1 MGHRA and CDR2 YSYEKL. This CDR3 is built from 19 residues. With 4 bases clipped from V and 5 bases from J, the junction kept 20 bases outside the gene matches. The CDR3 protein is CASSRLTYRGQSRRETQYF. The CDR3 DNA reads as TGCGCCAGCAGCCGCCTCACGTACAGGGGGCAAAGTCGACGGGAGACCCAGTACTTC.

This clonotype was seen repeatedly, ten times or more. The V and J genes are TRBV4-1 and TRBJ2-1, with TRBD1 matching over 7 bases. Germline trimming cut 5 bases from V and 2 bases from J; bases unmatched to any gene: 6. CDR1 is MGHRA, CDR2 YSYEKL, per germline. The CDR3 consists of 15 residues. In DNA form, the CDR3 reads TGCGCCAGCAGCACCCTCGGGACAGCCTACAATGAGCAGTTCTTC. Protein product: CASSTLGTAYNEQFF.

The chain couples TRBV19 to TRBJ2-7, with 9 bases matching TRBD1. J was trimmed by 0 bases and V by 4 bases; bases with no gene match: 1. The CDR3 runs to 14 residues. Germline CDR1 LNHDA, CDR2 SQIVND (reference sequence). The CDR3 DNA sequence: TGTGCCAGTAGTAGGGGACAGGGCTCCTACGAGCAGTACTTC. Its protein product is CASSRGQGSYEQYF.

This clonotype was recorded many times. The chain carries TRBV5-1 and TRBJ1-2; D unclear. Per germline, CDR1 SGHRS and CDR2 YFSETQ. This CDR3 has 13 amino acids. V shed 1 base and J shed 5 bases, with 9 bases lying between them. For the CDR3, the DNA is TGCGCCAGCAGCTTGAACGGGCGTTATGGCTACACCTTC. It translates to CASSLNGRYGYTF.

This clonotype was seen once. The V call is TRBV6-4, the J call TRBJ2-1; no reliable D call. The length of the CDR3 is 13 residues. The germline CDR1 and CDR2 sequences are MRHNA and SNTAGT. V was trimmed by 0 bases and J by 10 bases, leaving 10 bases between them. The CDR3 loop is CASSDSGGWEQFF. The CDR3 DNA is TGTGCCAGCAGTGACTCAGGCGGATGGGAGCAGTTCTTC.